The 18 T cell receptor beta chains listed next were all sequenced from one sample in a study of T cell repertoires in cytomegalovirus infection. Their recognized antigens are unknown. MiXCR, applied by TCRdb to the reads, yields one record per CDR3 protein. Among 680,000 or so distinct CDR3 sequences listed, around a third were seen once. The source material was cultured PBMCs, sampled from culture after CMV antigen stimulation. The origin of the receptors is a human donor in good health (CMV status not recorded). Some clones in this sample may be carry-over from other donors' samples.

The chain uses TRBV4-3 and TRBJ1-2; D possibly corresponds to TRBD1 (6 bases). In germline, CDR1 is LGHNA, CDR2 YSLEER. This CDR3 comprises 13 residues. V was trimmed by 0 bases and J by 7 bases, leaving 9 bases between them. CDR3 bases: TGCGCCAGCAGCCAAGATCCAGGGGCTGGCTACACCTTC. This encodes CASSQDPGAGYTF.

This clonotype was observed many times. The rearrangement joins TRBV7-2 to TRBJ1-5; possible D gene TRBD1, 6 bases. The V end lost 5 bases, the J end lost 5 bases, and 16 bases lay between the germline ends. The germline CDR1 and CDR2 sequences are SGHTA and FQGNSA. This CDR3 is 15 amino acids long. DNA for the CDR3: TGTGCCAGCAGCGTTACGACAGGTTCCTATCAGCCCCAGCATTTT. Translated: CASSVTTGSYQPQHF. Full variable domain (rest looked up from reference TRBV7-2 and TRBJ1-5): GAGVSQSPSNKVTEKGKDVELRCDPISGHTALYWYRQSLGQGLEFLIYFQGNSAPDKSGLPSDRFSAERTGGSVSTLTIQRTQQEDSAVYLCASSVTTGSYQPQHFGDGTRLSIL.

The chain links TRBV7-9 to TRBJ1-1; D unclear. CDR3 length equals 12 residues. Germline lookup yields CDR1 SEHNR and CDR2 FQNEAQ (reference sequence). Trimming shortened V by 3 bases and J by 3 bases, and 5 bases separated the two germline ends. Here the CDR3 reads CASSFLHTEAFF. The CDR3 DNA sequence: TGTGCCAGCAGCTTTTTACACACTGAAGCTTTCTTT.

The table lists this clonotype with many counts. The rearrangement joins TRBV7-2 to TRBJ2-1, with D perhaps TRBD2 (5 bases). Per the germline V gene, CDR1 is SGHTA and CDR2 is FQGNSA. The CDR3 spans 18 residues. Trimming took 5 bases from V and 5 from J, leaving 25 bases between them. The CDR3 DNA sequence: TGTGCCAGCAGCCTAAGGACGGTCGAGCGGCGCTTGAACAATGAGCAGTTCTTC. Translated: CASSLRTVERRLNNEQFF.

This clonotype was observed many times. The V call is TRBV7-9, the J call TRBJ2-5, with unresolved D. The CDR3 is 12 amino acids. V was cut by 1 base and J by 5 bases, with 5 bases left in between. Germline CDR1 is SEHNR and CDR2 is FQNEAQ (reference sequence). The CDR3 here is CASSLVEETQYF. Written as DNA, the CDR3 is TGTGCCAGCAGCTTAGTGGAGGAGACCCAGTACTTC.

The rearrangement joins TRBV7-9 to TRBJ1-6; D is perhaps TRBD1 (6 bases). The germline CDR1 and CDR2 sequences are SEHNR and FQNEAQ (reference sequence). The CDR3 is 15 amino acids. The V end was cut by 5 bases, the J end by 8 bases, with 16 bases between. The CDR3 DNA reads as TGTGCCAGCAGCGCACGGGGGGGCCCGGATTCACCCCTCCACTTT. Translated, it gives CASSARGGPDSPLHF.

J is TRBJ2-5 and V is TRBV7-9; D possibly corresponds to TRBD2 (6 bases). V lost 5 bases, J lost 0 bases, and 19 bases lay in between. Germline CDR1 is SEHNR and CDR2 is FQNEAQ (reference sequence). CDR3 length equals 17 residues. The CDR3 DNA reads as TGTGCCAGCAGCCCACCCGGAGGGAGGCGGTACCAAGAGACCCAGTACTTC. Protein: CASSPPGGRRYQETQYF.

This clonotype was counted only a few times. The genes are TRBV6-1 and TRBJ2-3, with TRBD2 matching 9 bases. The CDR3 sequence is 17 residues long. The V and J ends lost 5 bases and 0 bases, in that order; junction bases with no gene match: 9. Germline V gene lookup returns CDR1 MNHNS and CDR2 SASEGT. The CDR3 nucleotides are TGTGCCAGCAGTTTAACATGGACTAGCGCTAGCACAGATACGCAGTATTTT. The encoded protein is CASSLTWTSASTDTQYF.

The chain employs TRBV19 and TRBJ2-1; tentatively, D is TRBD2 (6 bases). The CDR3 is 13 residues long. CDR1 LNHDA and CDR2 SQIVND come from the germline V gene (reference sequence). Deletions cut 4 bases from V and 13 bases from J, with 17 bases between. Here the CDR3 reads CASSNVGGGYQFF. CDR3 DNA: TGTGCCAGTAGTAACGTAGGTGGGGGGTATCAGTTCTTC. The whole variable domain, remainder taken from reference TRBV19 and TRBJ2-1, is DGGITQSPKYLFRKEGQNVTLSCEQNLNHDAMYWYRQDPGQGLRLIYYSQIVNDFQKGDIAEGYSVSREKKESFPLTVTSAQKNPTAFYLCASSNVGGGYQFFGPGTRLTVL.

The J gene is TRBJ2-1, the V gene TRBV20-1, with 7 bases fitting TRBD2. This CDR3 comprises 14 residues. V gave up 3 bases and J gave up 3 bases; unmatched junction bases: 5. From germline, CDR1 is DFQATT and CDR2 SNEGSKA (reference sequence). CDR3 in amino acids: CSARHLADYNEQFF. DNA of the CDR3: TGCAGTGCTAGGCACCTAGCGGACTACAATGAGCAGTTCTTC.

The rearrangement uses TRBV18 and TRBJ2-3, with D tentatively TRBD1 (6 bases). The germline V gene encodes CDR1 KGHSH and CDR2 LQKENI. The length of the CDR3 is 13 residues. Trimming took 6 bases from V and 4 from J, leaving 11 bases between them. CDR3 nucleotides: TGTGCCAGCTCGCAACGACAGGCAGATACGCAGTATTTT. This codes for CASSQRQADTQYF.

This clonotype was recorded a few times. This chain's CDR3 is CASSLDPGGRRYF. CDR3 coding DNA: TGTGCCAGCAGCTTAGACCCCGGAGGGCGTCGGTACTTC. The gene calls are TRBV7-8 and TRBJ2-5, with D possibly matching TRBD2 (6 bases). Germline CDR1 and CDR2: SGHVS and FQNEAQ. V was cut by 1 base and J by 13 bases, with 16 bases left in between. The CDR3 runs to 13 residues.

The chain uses TRBV20-1 and TRBJ2-4, with a weak D call TRBD2 (6 bases). The CDR3 is 12 amino acids. V lost 2 bases and J 5 bases, leaving 7 bases between the germline ends. CDR1 is DFQATT, CDR2 SNEGSKA, per germline (reference sequence). In nucleotides, the CDR3 is TGCAGTGCTAGACGGGAGCAAAACATTCAGTACTTC. Protein product: CSARREQNIQYF.

The chain carries TRBV4-3 and TRBJ2-3; 13 bases map to TRBD2. J gave up 4 bases and V 2 bases, and 6 bases lay outside the gene matches. CDR3 length: 17 amino acids. The germline V gene has CDR1 LGHNA and CDR2 YSLEER. CDR3 sequence reads: CASSQLGLAGVPDTQYF. The CDR3 DNA follows: TGCGCCAGCAGCCAATTAGGACTAGCGGGAGTGCCAGATACGCAGTATTTT.

The chain combines TRBV7-2 with TRBJ2-7; 8 positions match TRBD1. V was pared by 4 bases and J by 6 bases, with 14 bases of the junction left unmatched. CDR1 and CDR2 from the germline V gene are SGHTA and FQGNSA. This CDR3 comprises 16 residues. For the CDR3, the DNA is TGTGCCAGCAGCTATCAACCGGGACAGGTCTCTTTCGAGCAGTACTTC. The encoded protein is CASSYQPGQVSFEQYF.

This clonotype came up many times. The chain couples TRBV7-2 to TRBJ2-3; the match to TRBD2 covers 9 bases. The trim removed 2 bases at V and 2 bases at J, leaving 5 bases unmatched. The CDR3 runs 16 residues. CDR1 is SGHTA, CDR2 FQGNSA, per germline. CDR3 DNA sequence: TGTGCCAGCAGCTTATGGCGGGGGGGCCCCACAGATACGCAGTATTTT. Amino acid sequence: CASSLWRGGPTDTQYF.

This clonotype has only one observation. With a much larger clone just one base away, this may be a read error. The chain recombines TRBV7-2 with TRBJ2-1; D uncertain. The CDR3 spans 15 residues. CDR1 and CDR2 from the germline V gene are SGHTA and FQGNSA. The CDR3 DNA sequence: TGTGCCAGCAGCTTATTGCGGCTGGTTGGCAATGAGCAGTCCTTC. It yields the protein CASSLLRLVGNEQSF. Drawing the rest from reference TRBV7-2 and TRBJ2-1, the complete variable domain is GAGVSQSPSNKVTEKGKDVELRCDPISGHTALYWYRQSLGQGLEFLIYFQGNSAPDKSGLPSDRFSAERTGGSVSTLTIQRTQQEDSAVYLCASSLLRLVGNEQSFGPGTRLTVL.

This clonotype was counted ten times or more. The chain carries TRBV6-1 and TRBJ2-1; the D gene is possibly TRBD2 (6 bases). Germline CDR1 MNHNS, CDR2 SASEGT. The CDR3 is made up of 13 amino acids. V lost 6 bases, J lost 0 bases, and 6 bases lay in between. The CDR3 sequence is CASSGGSYNEQFF. The DNA of the CDR3 is TGTGCCAGCAGCGGGGGCTCCTACAATGAGCAGTTCTTC.